The 26 T cell receptor beta chains below come from one sample, sequenced in a study of chemoradiotherapy in HPV16-positive cancers. Repertoires were generated with immunoSEQ multiplex PCR, while TCRdb's copy carries only in-frame clones and drops some. The sample holds under 8,500 clones, around 82% seen once. The sample consisted of tumor tissue, taken from a patient who underwent chemoradiotherapy. These receptors were taken from a human donor with HPV-associated anogenital cancer.

The V call is TRBV28, the J call TRBJ2-1; 8 nucleotides line up with TRBD1. Germline V gives CDR1 MDHEN, CDR2 SYDVKM. J was trimmed by 4 bases and V by 6 bases; bases with no gene match: 5. This CDR3 is built from 14 residues. CDR3 residues: CASSRDRRYNEQFF. The CDR3 DNA reads as TGTGCCAGCAGCCGGGACAGGAGATACAATGAGCAGTTCTTC. The whole variable domain, filled in from reference TRBV28 and TRBJ2-1, reads DVKVTQSSRYLVKRTGEKVFLECVQDMDHENMFWYRQDPGLGLRLIYFSYDVKMKEKGDIPEGYSVSREKKERFSLILESASTNQTSMYLCASSRDRRYNEQFFGPGTRLTVL.

The chain recombines TRBV5-1 with TRBJ1-1; no clear D. This CDR3 has 12 residues. Germline values: CDR1 SGHRS, CDR2 YFSETQ. V was pared by 4 bases and J by 7 bases, with 11 bases between. The CDR3 DNA follows: TGCGCCAGCAGCCCCCGGGGAGTTGAAGCTTTCTTT. Translated, it gives CASSPRGVEAFF.

The CDR3 DNA sequence: TGTGCCAGCAGCCCACATTCCGATGGACGGAACTATGGCTACACCTTC. Translated: CASSPHSDGRNYGYTF. J is TRBJ1-2 and V is TRBV9, with D hard to call. This CDR3 is built from 16 residues. CDR1 is SGDLS and CDR2 is YYNGEE in the germline V gene. V gave up 4 bases and J gave up 2 bases, with 18 bases separating them.

J is TRBJ2-3 and V is TRBV19, with 8 bases lining up with TRBD2. The CDR3 loop spans 13 amino acids. Germline V gives CDR1 LNHDA, CDR2 SQIVND (reference sequence). V lost 9 bases and J lost 4; bases outside the gene matches: 6. CDR3 region: CASHPGGADTQYF. The CDR3 nucleotides are TGTGCCAGCCATCCGGGGGGGGCAGATACGCAGTATTTT.

The chain carries TRBV18 and TRBJ1-5; unclear D gene. CDR1 and CDR2 (germline): KGHSH, LQKENI. V was pared by 1 base and J by 2 bases, with 9 bases between. This CDR3 is 15 amino acids long. DNA of the CDR3: TGTGCCAGCTCACCACAGGGCAAAGGCAATCAGCCCCAGCATTTT. Protein: CASSPQGKGNQPQHF.

The rearrangement uses TRBV5-4 and TRBJ1-1, with D maybe TRBD1 (5 bases). Trimming took 4 bases from V and 11 from J, leaving 15 bases between them. The CDR3 runs 12 residues. The germline V gene has CDR1 SGHNT and CDR2 YYREEE (reference sequence). This chain's CDR3 is CASSPGGIEAFF. The CDR3 DNA sequence: TGTGCCAGCAGCCCGGGGGGGATCGAGGCTTTCTTT.

CDR3 nucleotides: TGTGCCAGCAGCTTGGCCGGACAGTTTCTCACAGATACGCAGTATTTT. Translation gives CASSLAGQFLTDTQYF. The chain uses TRBV5-4 and TRBJ2-3, with a tentative D call TRBD1 (6 bases). The germline CDR1 and CDR2 sequences are SGHNT and YYREEE (reference sequence). The CDR3 length is 16 residues. Deletions cut 0 bases from V and 2 bases from J, with 13 bases between.

V is TRBV6-4 and J is TRBJ1-5; no firm D call. This CDR3 contains 17 residues. Germline V gene sequence: CDR1 MRHNA, CDR2 SNTAGT. V was shortened by 3 bases and J by 0 bases, with 15 bases between the two germline ends. The CDR3 DNA sequence: TGTGCCAGCAGTGATAATTTCGGGCAGTATAGCAATCAGCCCCAGCATTTT. Translated: CASSDNFGQYSNQPQHF.

The J gene is TRBJ2-7, the V gene TRBV30; TRBD1 or TRBD2 may be the D gene (5 bases each). The germline V gene has CDR1 GTSNPN and CDR2 SVGIG (reference sequence). The CDR3 totals 13 residues. Trimming removed 1 base from V and 3 bases from J, with 10 bases in between. CDR3 bases: TGTGCCTGGAGTGGGGGGAGAGGCTACGAGCAGTACTTC. Encoded protein: CAWSGGRGYEQYF.

The genes are TRBV5-1 and TRBJ1-4; 9 nucleotides line up with TRBD1. The junction had 5 bases not matched to a gene; V was cut back by 2 bases and J by 6 bases. In germline, CDR1 is SGHRS, CDR2 YFSETQ. This CDR3 has 15 residues. The CDR3 DNA follows: TGCGCCAGCAGCTTCGACGGGACAGGGTATGAAAAACTGTTTTTT. As protein: CASSFDGTGYEKLFF.

This clone appeared once. J is TRBJ2-6 and V is TRBV10-2; a possible D gene is TRBD1 (5 bases). Germline V CDR1 and CDR2: WSHSY, SAAADI. The CDR3 totals 13 residues. V shed 9 bases and J shed 0 bases, with 6 bases lying between them. CDR3 bases: TGCGCCAGTGACAGCTCTGGGGCCAACGTCCTGACTTTC. This codes for CASDSSGANVLTF.

The rearrangement links TRBV7-9 to TRBJ1-5; D not certain. This CDR3 has 14 residues. CDR1 and CDR2 from the germline V gene are SEHNR and FQNEAQ (reference sequence). Trimming cost V 5 bases and J 7 bases, with 15 bases left between them. DNA of the CDR3: TGTGCCAGCAGCCCCGACTCTGGATGGCAGCCCCAGCATTTT. Translation gives CASSPDSGWQPQHF.

The chain employs TRBV6-6 and TRBJ1-1, with a weak D call TRBD1 (6 bases). The CDR3 has 13 amino acids. The germline CDR1 and CDR2 sequences are MNHNY and SVGAGI (reference sequence). Trimming removed 7 bases at V and 8 bases at J, with 17 bases between. The CDR3 bases are TGTGCCAGCAACCGAATCCCCGGGACAGAAGCTTTCTTT. Translating gives CASNRIPGTEAFF.

The rearrangement links TRBV6-5 to TRBJ1-1, with 9 bases identical to TRBD1. The V gene's germline CDR1 is MNHEY and CDR2 SVGAGI. V lost 10 bases and J lost 6; bases outside the gene matches: 9. The CDR3 contains 13 residues. The CDR3 DNA reads as TGTGCCACCAGGGGGACAGGGTGGCCTGAAGCTTTCTTT. This gives the protein CATRGTGWPEAFF.

The chain links TRBV2 to TRBJ1-2, with a weak D call TRBD1 (5 bases). Between the trimmed V and J ends, which lost 1 base and 2 bases, there was a span of 8 bases. Germline assignment: CDR1 SNHLY and CDR2 FYNNEI. CDR3 length: 14 amino acids. CDR3 DNA sequence: TGTGCCAGCAGTGAAGAGGGGATGAACTATGGCTACACCTTC. Translated: CASSEEGMNYGYTF.

V is TRBV29-1 and J is TRBJ1-5; 9 nucleotides agree with TRBD1. This CDR3 region has 13 residues. Germline CDR1 reads SQVTM; CDR2 reads ANQGSEA. V trimming: 5 bases; J trimming: 7 bases; junction bases outside the gene matches: 6. In nucleotides, the CDR3 is TGCAGCGTTTGGGACAGGGCTGGCCAGCCCCAGCATTTT. It encodes CSVWDRAGQPQHF.

V and J are TRBV19 and TRBJ1-1; possibly TRBD1 for D (5 bases). CDR3 length: 16 residues. Germline loops: CDR1 LNHDA, CDR2 SQIVND (reference sequence). Trimming stripped 3 bases from V and 1 base from J, with 15 bases between. CDR3 residues: CASSMWGQLSNTEAFF. CDR3 bases: TGTGCCAGTAGTATGTGGGGCCAATTATCGAACACTGAAGCTTTCTTT.

This chain connects TRBV7-2 to TRBJ2-7; the D gene is possibly TRBD1 (6 bases). In germline, CDR1 is SGHTA, CDR2 FQGNSA. This CDR3 region has 15 residues. V was shortened by 4 bases and J by 3 bases, with 16 bases between the two germline ends. The DNA of the CDR3 is TGTGCCAGCAGCTCCCCGGACAGAGTCCACTACGAGCAGTACTTC. Its translation: CASSSPDRVHYEQYF.

This clone showed up just a few times. The V and J genes are TRBV5-1 and TRBJ1-1; possibly TRBD1 for D (6 bases). The CDR3 is 18 residues long. Trimming took 4 bases from V and 5 from J, leaving 27 bases between them. Looked up from germline, CDR1 is SGHRS and CDR2 is YFSETQ. CDR3 DNA: TGCGCCAGCAGCAAGGGGGATTCCGACAGGTTCCGGAGGACTGAAGCTTTCTTT. This translates into CASSKGDSDRFRRTEAFF.

This rearrangement joins TRBV2 to TRBJ2-3, with D tentatively TRBD1 or TRBD2 (6 bases each). Germline CDR1 and CDR2: SNHLY and FYNNEI. The CDR3 is made up of 15 amino acids. V was cut by 3 bases and J by 5 bases, with 15 bases left in between. CDR3 bases: TGTGCCAGCAGTGACGAGAGGGGGGCAGGAGATACGCAGTATTTT. Translating gives CASSDERGAGDTQYF. Full variable domain (missing parts from reference TRBV2 and TRBJ2-3): EPEVTQTPSHQVTQMGQEVILRCVPISNHLYFYWYRQILGQKVEFLVSFYNNEISEKSEIFDDQFSVERPDGSNFTLKIRSTKLEDSAMYFCASSDERGAGDTQYFGPGTRLTVL.

The chain combines TRBV30 with TRBJ1-2; 9 nucleotides agree with TRBD1. The CDR3 contains 14 residues. The germline gives CDR1 GTSNPN, CDR2 SVGIG (reference sequence). Trimming cost V 4 bases and J 5 bases; bases outside gene matches: 8. CDR3 amino acids: CAWKRGQGFYGYTF. The CDR3 DNA reads as TGTGCCTGGAAGAGGGGACAGGGATTTTATGGCTACACCTTC. Combining the CDR3 with reference TRBV30 and TRBJ1-2 gives the whole variable domain SQTIHQWPATLVQPVGSPLSLECTVEGTSNPNLYWYRQAAGRGLQLLFYSVGIGQISSEVPQNLSASRPQDRQFILSSKKLLLSDSGFYLCAWKRGQGFYGYTFGSGTRLTVV.

The genes are TRBV5-1 and TRBJ1-4; 9 bases map to TRBD1. From germline, CDR1 is SGHRS and CDR2 YFSETQ. The CDR3 loop spans 17 amino acids. The V segment lost 7 bases and the J segment 1 base; nucleotides outside the gene matches: 11. CDR3 coding DNA: TGCGCCAGCTCCCGGACAGGGGAAGCGGAAACTAATGAAAAACTGTTTTTT. Amino acid sequence: CASSRTGEAETNEKLFF.

The V call is TRBV25-1, the J call TRBJ2-7, with 10 nucleotides matching TRBD1. The CDR3 has 16 residues. Losses at the gene ends were 4 bases for V and 3 bases for J; bases not matched to a gene: 9. Germline CDR1 is MGHDK and CDR2 is SYGVNS. In DNA form, the CDR3 reads TGTGCCAGCAGTGGGGGGACCAGGACAGGGGGCTACGAGCAGTACTTC. Encoded protein: CASSGGTRTGGYEQYF.

The chain combines TRBV6-6 with TRBJ1-4; 7 bases line up with TRBD1. Germline lookup yields CDR1 MNHNY and CDR2 SVGAGI (reference sequence). This CDR3 is 14 amino acids long. After removal of 7 bases from V and 6 bases from J, the junction contained 8 bases not matched to a gene. CDR3 sequence: CASNRDSRDEKLFF. Written as DNA, the CDR3 is TGTGCCAGCAATCGGGACAGTAGGGATGAAAAACTGTTTTTT.

This chain uses TRBV5-4 with TRBJ1-2; D may be TRBD1 (5 bases). CDR1 is SGHNT and CDR2 is YYREEE in the germline V gene (reference sequence). Trimming stripped 4 bases from V and 2 bases from J, with 15 bases between. The CDR3 loop spans 15 amino acids. CDR3 loop: CASSPPNRLNYGYTF. The CDR3 region has the DNA TGTGCCAGCAGCCCGCCGAACAGGCTGAACTATGGCTACACCTTC.

The chain uses TRBV20-1 and TRBJ1-1; D is perhaps TRBD1 (5 bases). V lost 6 bases to trimming and J lost 8 bases, with 13 bases between them. The CDR3 runs 11 residues. Germline V CDR1 and CDR2: DFQATT, SNEGSKA (reference sequence). CDR3: CSAKRDREAFF. The CDR3 DNA sequence: TGCAGTGCCAAGAGGGACCGAGAAGCTTTCTTT.